This TCR beta chain was captured in a study of CD4 T cells in relation to SARS-CoV-2 and coronaviruses. Only in-frame clones appear in the TCRdb table, and some are missing; sequencing was by immunoSEQ multiplex PCR. The sample records around 20,000 clones, around 80% being singletons. The unexposed donors gave CD4+ T cells in about 2011-2019, prior to COVID-19. Isolation of CD4+ T cells took place after less than 13 days in culture. Testing used SARS-CoV-2 S/N and four cold-coronavirus spikes on unexposed-donor CD4+ T cells, cells permitting. About this clone itself: Its antigen remains unidentified.

V shed 2 bases and J shed 8 bases, with 27 bases lying between them. CDR3 length: 18 amino acids. Germline V gene lookup returns CDR1 KGHSH and CDR2 LQKENI. What was sequenced was CD4+ T cells from PBMCs, cultured in vitro. The sequence was obtained from a human donor in good health. The rearrangement uses TRBV18 and TRBJ1-2; no definite D call. The CDR3: CASSPESLPTRRSGGYTF. In DNA, the CDR3 is TGTGCCAGCTCACCAGAATCTCTCCCGACCCGGCGTTCGGGGGGCTACACCTTC.